The 10 T cell receptor beta chains below were found in one sample sequenced in a study of T cell responses to AZD1222 COVID-19 vaccine. Clones were read by immunoSEQ multiplex PCR, and TCRdb kept only the in-frame ones, dropping some. The profile shows 45,000 to 60,000 clones, 70% to 90% of them singletons. The sample was peripheral blood, taken on day 0 of AZD1222 vaccination. The receptor source for this set is an adult in good health.

V usage is TRBV7-9 and J usage is TRBJ2-7, with D perhaps assigned TRBD1 or TRBD2 (5 bases each). Germline values: CDR1 SEHNR, CDR2 FQNEAQ (reference sequence). Trimming removed 0 bases from V and 0 bases from J, with 15 bases in between. The CDR3 consists of 17 residues. The CDR3 protein is CASSLAGVGAPSYEQYF. CDR3 nucleotides: TGTGCCAGCAGCTTAGCGGGGGTAGGGGCTCCCTCCTACGAGCAGTACTTC.

The chain is built from TRBV6-6 and TRBJ1-3; no clear D gene. The CDR3 is 15 residues long. The germline gives CDR1 MNHNY, CDR2 SVGAGI (reference sequence). V lost 0 bases and J 0 bases, leaving 6 bases between the germline ends. In nucleotides, the CDR3 is TGTGCCAGCAGTTACTCAGGGAGCTCTGGAAACACCATATATTTT. Its protein product is CASSYSGSSGNTIYF.

The chain links TRBV6-5 to TRBJ2-7, with TRBD1 identical over 11 bases. CDR3 length: 14 residues. V was pared by 5 bases and J by 6 bases, with 6 bases of the junction left unmatched. The germline CDR1 and CDR2 sequences are MNHEY and SVGAGI. CDR3 in amino acids: CASSNTGTGGEQYF. CDR3 nucleotides: TGTGCCAGCAGTAACACCGGGACAGGGGGCGAGCAGTACTTC.

The rearrangement links TRBV28 to TRBJ1-5; the D is unclear. From germline, CDR1 is MDHEN and CDR2 SYDVKM. The CDR3 length is 15 residues. Deletions cut 3 bases from V and 4 bases from J, with 13 bases between. The CDR3 DNA follows: TGTGCCAGCAGTTTGGCCAACGAACGAAATCAGCCCCAGCATTTT. This codes for CASSLANERNQPQHF.

This clone was observed a single time. The gene calls are TRBV19 and TRBJ2-3; TRBD2 matches 11 bases. The CDR3 extends over 14 amino acids. Trimming removed 4 bases from V and 4 bases from J; junction bases left unmatched: 1. Germline CDR1 and CDR2: LNHDA and SQIVND (reference sequence). The CDR3 sequence: CASSNSGGADTQYF. The CDR3 DNA sequence: TGTGCCAGTAGTAATAGCGGGGGGGCAGATACGCAGTATTTT.

This clone has only one observation. The gene calls are TRBV29-1 and TRBJ1-1; TRBD1 matches at 9 bases. V lost 6 bases, J lost 2 bases, and 4 bases stayed unmatched. Germline V lookup: CDR1 SQVTM, CDR2 ANQGSEA. CDR3 length: 13 amino acids. CDR3 residues: CSVRTGENTEAFF. CDR3 DNA sequence: TGCAGCGTACGGACAGGGGAAAACACTGAAGCTTTCTTT.

The rearrangement uses TRBV6-2 or TRBV6-3 and TRBJ1-6; tentative D call: TRBD1 (6 bases). This CDR3 is built from 20 residues. Germline V gives CDR1 MNHEY, CDR2 SVGEGT. Trimming pared 8 bases from V and 3 bases from J, leaving 29 bases between. The CDR3 coding sequence is TGTGCCAGCCGTTGGAGACTTAATGGGGGCCTGGGGGACTATAATTCACCCCTCCACTTT. Its translation: CASRWRLNGGLGDYNSPLHF.

The chain carries TRBV11-2 and TRBJ2-7, with D tentatively TRBD1 (6 bases). Between the trimmed V and J ends, which lost 5 bases and 0 bases, there was a span of 14 bases. CDR3 length: 15 residues. Germline values: CDR1 SGHAT, CDR2 FQNNGV. For the CDR3, the DNA is TGTGCCAGCAGCGGAGACAGGAGTAGCTCCTACGAGCAGTACTTC. This sequence encodes CASSGDRSSSYEQYF.

This clone was seen just once. The rearrangement links TRBV24-1 to TRBJ2-6, with D unclear. Germline values: CDR1 KGHDR, CDR2 SFDVKD. V lost 6 bases and J lost 1, with 9 bases in between. The CDR3 is 15 amino acids. As DNA, the CDR3 is TGTGCCACCAGTTCAAAAGGGTCTGGGGCCAACGTCCTGACTTTC. Translation: CATSSKGSGANVLTF.

The chain uses TRBV7-2 and TRBJ2-2; perhaps D is TRBD1 or TRBD2 (5 bases each). This CDR3 is built from 16 residues. The V end lost 2 bases, the J end lost 0 bases, and 10 bases lay between the germline ends. Germline CDR1 and CDR2: SGHTA and FQGNSA. Here the CDR3 reads CASSLSGTTNTGELFF. The CDR3 DNA is TGTGCCAGCAGCTTATCAGGGACCACGAACACCGGGGAGCTGTTTTTT. The complete variable domain, with remaining parts taken from reference TRBV7-2 and TRBJ2-2, reads GAGVSQSPSNKVTEKGKDVELRCDPISGHTALYWYRQSLGQGLEFLIYFQGNSAPDKSGLPSDRFSAERTGGSVSTLTIQRTQQEDSAVYLCASSLSGTTNTGELFFGEGSRLTVL.